This note documents a single T cell receptor (beta chain) sequence. Its matching antigen is unknown. The CDR3 covers 14 residues. Germline V gene sequence: CDR1 MDHEN, CDR2 SYDVKM. V lost 1 base and J 2 bases, leaving 6 bases between the germline ends. This entry belongs to a study of chemoradiotherapy in HPV16-positive cancers. Samples were taken several times over chemoradiotherapy. Clones were read by immunoSEQ multiplex PCR, and TCRdb kept only the in-frame ones, dropping some. The table records 5,000 or so clones, around 80% of them present only once. General study findings and limits: HPV-specific T cells were functionally defined from only two HPV16-positive patients. In HPV16-positive patients, HPV-responsive T-cell expansion tracked better recurrence-free survival.

The source is a human donor with HPV-associated anogenital cancer. Sampling was performed from a patient who underwent chemoradiotherapy. V and J are TRBV28 and TRBJ1-5; D gene uncertain. The CDR3: CASSLSGGNQPQHF. CDR3 sequence (DNA): TGTGCCAGCAGTTTATCAGGAGGCAATCAGCCCCAGCATTTT.